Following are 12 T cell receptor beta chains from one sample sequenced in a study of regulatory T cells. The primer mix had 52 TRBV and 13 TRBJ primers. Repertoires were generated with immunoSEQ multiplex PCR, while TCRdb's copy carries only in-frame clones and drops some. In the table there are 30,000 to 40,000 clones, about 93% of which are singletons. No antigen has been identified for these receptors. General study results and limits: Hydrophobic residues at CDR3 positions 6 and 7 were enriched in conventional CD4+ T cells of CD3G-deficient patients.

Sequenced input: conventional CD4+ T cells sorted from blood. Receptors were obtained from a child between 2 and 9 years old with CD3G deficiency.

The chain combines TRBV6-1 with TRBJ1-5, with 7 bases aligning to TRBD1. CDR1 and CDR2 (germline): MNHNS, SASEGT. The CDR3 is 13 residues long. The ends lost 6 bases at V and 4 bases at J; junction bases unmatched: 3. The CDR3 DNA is TGTGCCAGCAGCGGGGACAGAAATCAGCCCCAGCATTTT. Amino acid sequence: CASSGDRNQPQHF.

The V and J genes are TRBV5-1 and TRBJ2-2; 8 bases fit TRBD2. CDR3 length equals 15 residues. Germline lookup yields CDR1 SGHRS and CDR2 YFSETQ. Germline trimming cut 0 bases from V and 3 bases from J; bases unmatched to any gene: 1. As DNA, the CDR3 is TGCGCCAGCAGCTTGGCGGGAGGGCACACCGGGGAGCTGTTTTTT. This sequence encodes CASSLAGGHTGELFF.

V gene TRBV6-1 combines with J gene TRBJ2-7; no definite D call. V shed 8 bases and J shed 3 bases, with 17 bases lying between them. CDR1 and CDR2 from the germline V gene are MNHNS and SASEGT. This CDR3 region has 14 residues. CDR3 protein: CASRPGEVFYEQYF. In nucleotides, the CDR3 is TGTGCCAGCCGTCCCGGAGAGGTATTCTACGAGCAGTACTTC.

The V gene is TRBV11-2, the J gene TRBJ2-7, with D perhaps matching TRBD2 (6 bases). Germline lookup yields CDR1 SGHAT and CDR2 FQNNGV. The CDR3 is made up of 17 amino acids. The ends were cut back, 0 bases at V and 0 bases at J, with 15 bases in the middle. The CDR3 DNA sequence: TGTGCCAGCAGCTTAGACGCAGGCGGGACGATCTCCTACGAGCAGTACTTC. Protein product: CASSLDAGGTISYEQYF.

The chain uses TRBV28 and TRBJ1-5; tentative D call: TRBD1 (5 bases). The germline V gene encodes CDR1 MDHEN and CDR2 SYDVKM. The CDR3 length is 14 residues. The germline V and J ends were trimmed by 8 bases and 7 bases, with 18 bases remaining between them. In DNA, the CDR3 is TGTGCCAGCTCATGGGGGGGGTCTGGGCAGCCCCAGCATTTT. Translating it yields CASSWGGSGQPQHF.

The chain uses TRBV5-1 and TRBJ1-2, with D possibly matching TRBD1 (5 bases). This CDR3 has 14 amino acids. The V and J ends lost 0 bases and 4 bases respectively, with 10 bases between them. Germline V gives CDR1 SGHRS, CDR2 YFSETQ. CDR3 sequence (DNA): TGCGCCAGCAGCTTGGCTGACAGCAGCTATGGCTACACCTTC. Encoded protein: CASSLADSSYGYTF. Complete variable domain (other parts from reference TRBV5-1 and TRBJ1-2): KAGVTQTPRYLIKTRGQQVTLSCSPISGHRSVSWYQQTPGQGLQFLFEYFSETQRNKGNFPGRFSGRQFSNSRSEMNVSTLELGDSALYLCASSLADSSYGYTFGSGTRLTVV.

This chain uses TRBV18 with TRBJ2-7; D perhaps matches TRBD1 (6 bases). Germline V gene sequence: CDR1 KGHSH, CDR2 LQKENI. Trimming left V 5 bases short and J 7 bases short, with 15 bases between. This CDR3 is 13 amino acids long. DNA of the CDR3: TGTGCCAGCTCATCAAACAGGGTAGGGGAGCAGTACTTC. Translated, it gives CASSSNRVGEQYF.

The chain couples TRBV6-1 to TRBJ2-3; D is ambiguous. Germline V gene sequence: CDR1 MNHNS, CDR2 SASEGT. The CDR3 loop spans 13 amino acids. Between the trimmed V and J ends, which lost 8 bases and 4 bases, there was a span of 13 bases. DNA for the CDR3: TGTGCCAGCCGACGGGTTCCTCCAGATACGCAGTATTTT. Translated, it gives CASRRVPPDTQYF.

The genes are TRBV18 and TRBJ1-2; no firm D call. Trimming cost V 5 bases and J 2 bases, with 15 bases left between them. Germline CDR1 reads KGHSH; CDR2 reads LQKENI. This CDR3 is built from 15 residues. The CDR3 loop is CASSADRVPNYGYTF. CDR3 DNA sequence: TGTGCCAGCTCAGCCGACCGGGTCCCCAACTATGGCTACACCTTC. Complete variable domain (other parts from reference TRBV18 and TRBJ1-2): NAGVMQNPRHLVRRRGQEARLRCSPMKGHSHVYWYRQLPEEGLKFMVYLQKENIIDESGMPKERFSAEFPKEGPSILRIQQVVRGDSAAYFCASSADRVPNYGYTFGSGTRLTVV.

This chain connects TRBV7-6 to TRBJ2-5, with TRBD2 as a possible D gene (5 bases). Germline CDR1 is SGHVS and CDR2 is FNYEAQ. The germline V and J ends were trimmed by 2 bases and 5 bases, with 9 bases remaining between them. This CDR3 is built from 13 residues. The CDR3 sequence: CASSLTGWETQYF. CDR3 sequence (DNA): TGTGCCAGCAGCTTAACGGGGTGGGAGACCCAGTACTTC.

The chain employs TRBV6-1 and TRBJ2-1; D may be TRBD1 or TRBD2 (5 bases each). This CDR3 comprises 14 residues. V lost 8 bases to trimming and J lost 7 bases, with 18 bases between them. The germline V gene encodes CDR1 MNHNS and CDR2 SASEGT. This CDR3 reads CASRSGTTENEQFF. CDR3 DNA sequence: TGTGCCAGCCGTTCCGGGACGACCGAGAATGAGCAGTTCTTC.

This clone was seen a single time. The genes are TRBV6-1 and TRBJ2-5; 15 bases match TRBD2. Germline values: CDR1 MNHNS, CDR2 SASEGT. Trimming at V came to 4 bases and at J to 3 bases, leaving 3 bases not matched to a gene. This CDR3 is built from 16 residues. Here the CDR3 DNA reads TGTGCCAGCAGTGTGGGACTAGCGGGAGGAGAAGAGACCCAGTACTTC. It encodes CASSVGLAGGEETQYF.